This is a list of T cell receptor beta chains from one sample in a study of T cell changes during pregnancy in multiple sclerosis. Here immunoSEQ multiplex PCR was the method, and the copy in TCRdb shows in-frame clones only, minus some. The sample holds more than 80,000 clones, about 91% seen once. The sample here was PBMCs, taken in the first trimester of pregnancy. These receptors were taken from a female donor in good health, serving as a control in a pregnancy study. Some clones in this sample may be carry-over from other donors' samples. The CDR3 runs from the conserved cysteine through the conserved F or W. The D gene is left open where the match is weak. Expanded clones get a size class; other rows say once, few or many, or leave the size out.

v_call | clone_size | d_call | cdr3_aa
TRBV19 | - | - | CASSTVWNRSNQPQHF
TRBV10-2 | - | - | CARLGLDLRDEQFF
TRBV6-6 | - | TRBD1 | CASRSNTGTGSGEQYF
TRBV5-4 | - | - | CASSLYPSSEQYF
TRBV28 | once | - | CASSLWGREIAEAFF
TRBV4-2 | - | TRBD2 | CASSQASTGGAYEQYF
TRBV25-1 | - | TRBD1 | CASSEYGGQGREQFF
TRBV7-2 | - | - | CATGTRGYNEQFF
TRBV19 | once | - | CASSARGGRIYGYTF
TRBV7-3 | - | TRBD2 | CASSLTGMREVRTGELFF
TRBV19 | - | TRBD1 | CASSLYQDRGFTEAFF
TRBV9 | few | TRBD1 | CASSADRGHTNEKLFF
TRBV27 | - | TRBD2 | CASSLSLLAGRSFNEQFF
TRBV19 | - | - | CASMFGVSNQPQHF
TRBV7-9 | - | TRBD2 | CASSFLAGGETQYF
TRBV4-1 | - | - | CASSYGSGGGTLGNSPLHF
TRBV10-3 | - | - | CASPRSFNEQFF
TRBV19 | once | TRBD2 | CASTVGGGRTDTQYF
TRBV7-9 | once | - | CASSSPVTNMNTEAFF
TRBV14 | few | - | CASSQGDRDMHF
TRBV19 | - | TRBD1 | CASRRTGGDSAGELFF
TRBV27 | few | TRBD2 | CASSLSASGGEETQYF
TRBV5-6 | once | - | CASSPNPGHGRGDTQYF
TRBV25-1 | - | - | CASSDPGTPSSYNEQFF
TRBV5-1 | - | TRBD2 | CASSYGTSGGPQETQYF
TRBV6-1 | few | - | CASRPTGQHNGYTF
TRBV4-1 | - | - | CASSQASRGLNYGYTF
TRBV5-6 | - | - | CASTRWEAGTEAFF
TRBV15 | - | - | CATSRQETSNYGYTF
TRBV2 | once | - | CATSIEQGLSGETQYF
TRBV9 | - | - | CASSVAGSYNEQFF
TRBV10-3 | once | TRBD1 | CAISGGQGVVGRYTF
TRBV5-6 | once | - | CASKSQNTGELFF
TRBV2 | - | - | CASSGPRLLSGNTIYF
TRBV28 | once | TRBD1 | CASRERTGAQPGGEKLFF
TRBV9 | - | TRBD2 | CASSHPPSGSYNEQFF
TRBV7-8 | - | TRBD2 | CASRTGLAGSYEQYF
TRBV27 | - | TRBD1 | CASSFRDRGTDTQYF
TRBV19 | - | TRBD2 | CASSSLAGIEETQYF
TRBV6-5 | - | - | CASSYSMPGSNYGYTF
TRBV6-6 | - | - | CASSTGDFYEQYF
TRBV11-1 | - | - | CASSPGGSYNEQFF
TRBV6-4 | - | TRBD2 | CASSGTSGGAHTGELFF
TRBV18 | - | TRBD1 | CASSLDRDRGNEQFF
TRBV18 | - | TRBD1 | CASSAGGALDTEAFF
TRBV5-1 | - | - | CASSKTGSWTNEKLFF
TRBV27 | - | - | CASSLLGAGNTEAFF
TRBV27 | - | - | CASEGSQPQHF
TRBV27 | - | TRBD1 | CASSATGTEIFEQYF
TRBV28 | - | TRBD2 | CASRDSGGHTYEQYF
TRBV10-2 | - | TRBD2 | CASSTSGGAQETQYF
TRBV5-1 | - | TRBD1 | CASSLRQGWGEQYF